A single sample is the source of the 21 T cell receptor beta chains below, sequenced in a study of cytomegalovirus exposure and HLA in healthy donors. Primers included in the PCR were 60 Vbeta and 13 Jbeta primers. Assay: immunoSEQ multiplex PCR; the TCRdb copy retains only in-frame clones and omits some. The sample has about 190,000 clones; around 87% are singletons. The sequenced sample consisted of PBMCs. The receptors stem from a woman aged 18-29 years in good health and CMV-seronegative.

The rearrangement links TRBV6-5 to TRBJ1-1; D is perhaps TRBD1 (5 bases). Germline CDR1 MNHEY, CDR2 SVGAGI. V shed 1 base and J shed 3 bases, with 15 bases lying between them. The CDR3 is 16 amino acids. The CDR3 is CASSYLAGLGDTEAFF. In nucleotides, the CDR3 is TGTGCCAGCAGTTACTTGGCAGGTCTAGGGGACACTGAAGCTTTCTTT.

This chain links TRBV19 with TRBJ1-5; D might be TRBD1 (5 bases). Germline loops: CDR1 LNHDA, CDR2 SQIVND (reference sequence). V was trimmed by 7 bases and J by 7 bases, leaving 17 bases between them. This CDR3 region has 14 residues. CDR3 region: CASMENGGGQPQHF. The CDR3 nucleotides read TGTGCCAGTATGGAGAACGGGGGGGGACAGCCCCAGCATTTT. Full variable domain (rest looked up from reference TRBV19 and TRBJ1-5): DGGITQSPKYLFRKEGQNVTLSCEQNLNHDAMYWYRQDPGQGLRLIYYSQIVNDFQKGDIAEGYSVSREKKESFPLTVTSAQKNPTAFYLCASMENGGGQPQHFGDGTRLSIL.

The rearrangement links TRBV11-2 to TRBJ2-7; TRBD1 might be the D (6 bases). V lost 5 bases and J 3 bases, leaving 14 bases between the germline ends. The V gene's germline CDR1 is SGHAT and CDR2 FQNNGV. The CDR3 loop spans 14 amino acids. The DNA of the CDR3 is TGTGCCAGCAGCCAACCGGGACATTTCTACGAGCAGTACTTC. Translated, it gives CASSQPGHFYEQYF.

The chain couples TRBV18 to TRBJ1-1; D not resolved. Germline assignment: CDR1 KGHSH and CDR2 LQKENI. Deletions cut 8 bases from V and 1 base from J, with 8 bases between. There are 12 residues in the CDR3. DNA of the CDR3: TGTGCCAGCCTGAGCGGGAACACTGAAGCTTTCTTT. Encoded protein: CASLSGNTEAFF.

The V call is TRBV5-1, the J call TRBJ2-1, with 9 nucleotides matching TRBD1. V lost 0 bases, J lost 6 bases, and 4 bases stayed unmatched. This CDR3 has 15 residues. Looked up from germline, CDR1 is SGHRS and CDR2 is YFSETQ. The CDR3: CASSLGQGGGNEQFF. CDR3 DNA: TGCGCCAGCAGCTTGGGACAGGGGGGAGGCAATGAGCAGTTCTTC.

This rearrangement joins TRBV6-5 to TRBJ1-1; 8 bases match TRBD1. There are 14 residues in the CDR3. The ends lost 5 bases at V and 4 bases at J; junction bases unmatched: 6. Germline V lookup: CDR1 MNHEY, CDR2 SVGAGI. The CDR3, as DNA: TGTGCCAGCAGTGGTAGACAGGGGATCACTGAAGCTTTCTTT. It specifies CASSGRQGITEAFF.

The V gene is TRBV27, the J gene TRBJ2-7; TRBD2 aligns across 9 bases. This CDR3 is 15 amino acids long. The J segment lost 3 bases and the V segment lost 4 bases, leaving 7 bases of the junction unmatched. Germline CDR1 MNHEY, CDR2 SMNVEV (reference sequence). CDR3 coding DNA: TGTGCCAGCAGTTCCCGCGGGGGGGCTATCTACGAGCAGTACTTC. Translating gives CASSSRGGAIYEQYF.

J is TRBJ2-7 and V is TRBV9, with TRBD2 identical over 7 bases. Germline V gene sequence: CDR1 SGDLS, CDR2 YYNGEE. Unmatched junction bases numbered 14, after V lost 3 bases and J lost 2 bases. The CDR3 is made up of 17 amino acids. This CDR3 reads CASSEQNAASGPYEQYF. CDR3 sequence (DNA): TGTGCCAGCAGCGAACAAAATGCGGCTAGCGGCCCCTACGAGCAGTACTTC.

This chain joins TRBV7-3 and TRBJ1-2; D call uncertain. V was trimmed by 3 bases and J by 7 bases, leaving 12 bases between them. Germline V CDR1 and CDR2: SGHTA, FQGTGA. There are 13 residues in the CDR3. In DNA form, the CDR3 reads TGTGCCAGCAGCTTGCCGGGTCTAGTTGGCTACACCTTC. Its translation: CASSLPGLVGYTF.

The rearrangement joins TRBV7-2 to TRBJ2-3, with D perhaps TRBD1 (6 bases). Trimming cost V 5 bases and J 6 bases, with 21 bases left between them. Germline-derived CDR1 and CDR2 are SGHTA and FQGNSA. The CDR3 sequence is 16 residues long. The CDR3 sequence: CASSPIVVRTGDTQYF. CDR3 bases: TGTGCCAGCAGCCCGATAGTAGTCAGAACAGGGGATACGCAGTATTTT.

The CDR3 reads CASSLGGRSGDTGELFF. The CDR3 bases are TGTGCCAGCAGCTTAGGCGGGAGGAGTGGGGACACCGGGGAGCTGTTTTTT. This chain connects TRBV11-3 to TRBJ2-2; 8 positions agree with TRBD2. The CDR3 is 17 amino acids. Germline V gives CDR1 SGHNT, CDR2 YENEEA. V was pared by 1 base and J by 3 bases, with 7 bases of the junction left unmatched. The complete variable domain, with remaining parts taken from reference TRBV11-3 and TRBJ2-2, reads EAGVVQSPRYKIIEKKQPVAFWCNPISGHNTLYWYLQNLGQGPELLIRYENEEAVDDSQLPKDRFSAERLKGVDSTLKIQPAELGDSAVYLCASSLGGRSGDTGELFFGEGSRLTVL.

The V and J genes are TRBV27 and TRBJ2-1; D is perhaps TRBD1 (5 bases). Germline CDR1 MNHEY, CDR2 SMNVEV (reference sequence). V lost 0 bases, J lost 9 bases, and 12 bases lay in between. The CDR3 has 14 residues. DNA of the CDR3: TGTGCCAGCAGTTTATCGGCCACCCAGGGTGAGCAGTTCTTC. Protein sequence: CASSLSATQGEQFF.

The V and J genes are TRBV5-4 and TRBJ2-7, with D tentatively TRBD2 (5 bases). Germline V gene data show CDR1 as SGHNT and CDR2 as YYREEE (reference sequence). There are 16 residues in the CDR3. The germline V and J ends were trimmed by 4 bases and 3 bases, with 20 bases remaining between them. CDR3 residues: CASSLGLRAGLYEQYF. The CDR3 DNA follows: TGTGCCAGCAGCCTGGGTCTGAGGGCAGGCCTCTACGAGCAGTACTTC.

The V call is TRBV6-4, the J call TRBJ2-1; D is unclear. V was cut by 0 bases and J by 8 bases, with 14 bases left in between. CDR3 length: 15 residues. CDR1 and CDR2 (germline): MRHNA, SNTAGT. The CDR3 spells CASSDSSLGGDEQFF. CDR3 nucleotides: TGTGCCAGCAGTGACTCGAGTCTTGGTGGTGATGAGCAGTTCTTC.

The J gene is TRBJ2-7, the V gene TRBV5-4; perhaps TRBD2 as D (5 bases). The V end lost 4 bases, the J end lost 0 bases, and 14 bases lay between the germline ends. CDR3 length: 15 residues. Germline V CDR1 and CDR2: SGHNT, YYREEE (reference sequence). This CDR3 is CASSVQGLRSYEQYF. CDR3 sequence (DNA): TGTGCCAGCAGCGTCCAAGGACTGCGCTCCTACGAGCAGTACTTC.

This clone was observed a few times. This sequence joins TRBV9 and TRBJ2-1; 8 bases line up with TRBD2. The CDR3 loop spans 16 amino acids. CDR1 and CDR2 (germline): SGDLS, YYNGEE. The J segment lost 4 bases and the V segment lost 4 bases, leaving 10 bases of the junction unmatched. The CDR3 DNA reads as TGTGCCAGCAGCCCTCGGACTAGCCCAATGTACAATGAGCAGTTCTTC. This sequence encodes CASSPRTSPMYNEQFF.

This chain uses TRBV30 with TRBJ1-1, with D unclear. This CDR3 comprises 11 residues. From germline, CDR1 is GTSNPN and CDR2 SVGIG (reference sequence). Trimming removed 3 bases at V and 1 base at J, with 3 bases between. CDR3 in amino acids: CAWRQNTEAFF. The CDR3 nucleotides are TGTGCCTGGAGACAGAACACTGAAGCTTTCTTT. Based on the CDR3 plus reference TRBV30 and TRBJ1-1, the full variable domain is SQTIHQWPATLVQPVGSPLSLECTVEGTSNPNLYWYRQAAGRGLQLLFYSVGIGQISSEVPQNLSASRPQDRQFILSSKKLLLSDSGFYLCAWRQNTEAFFGQGTRLTVV.

The rearrangement joins TRBV19 to TRBJ2-7; 7 nucleotides line up with TRBD1. V dropped 5 bases and J dropped 2; count of bases not matched to a gene: 6. Germline V CDR1 and CDR2: LNHDA, SQIVND (reference sequence). The CDR3 contains 14 residues. The CDR3 DNA is TGTGCCAGTAGTCCACAGGGGTTTGCCTACGAGCAGTACTTC. It translates to CASSPQGFAYEQYF.

This clone was seen more than once but under ten times. The chain recombines TRBV6-5 with TRBJ2-3, with unresolved D. This CDR3 is 14 amino acids long. V was pared by 2 bases and J by 0 bases, with 6 bases between. Germline values: CDR1 MNHEY, CDR2 SVGAGI. Here the CDR3 reads CASSYATSTDTQYF. Here the CDR3 DNA reads TGTGCCAGCAGTTACGCGACTAGCACAGATACGCAGTATTTT.

This rearrangement joins TRBV15 to TRBJ2-1, with TRBD2 identical over 7 bases. The CDR3 totals 14 residues. CDR1 and CDR2 (germline): LNHNV, YYDKDF (reference sequence). Germline trimming cut 0 bases from V and 8 bases from J; bases unmatched to any gene: 4. CDR3 sequence (DNA): TGTGCCACCAGCAGAGAAAACCGGGGGGATGAGCAGTTCTTC. Encoded protein: CATSRENRGDEQFF.

The J gene is TRBJ2-1, the V gene TRBV25-1, with TRBD2 identical over 7 bases. The CDR3 extends over 15 amino acids. In germline, CDR1 is MGHDK, CDR2 SYGVNS. V was clipped by 6 bases and J by 10 bases; unmatched bases: 15. This chain's CDR3 is CASSKFMGGQGEQFF. CDR3 DNA sequence: TGTGCCAGCAGCAAGTTTATGGGAGGGCAGGGAGAGCAGTTCTTC.